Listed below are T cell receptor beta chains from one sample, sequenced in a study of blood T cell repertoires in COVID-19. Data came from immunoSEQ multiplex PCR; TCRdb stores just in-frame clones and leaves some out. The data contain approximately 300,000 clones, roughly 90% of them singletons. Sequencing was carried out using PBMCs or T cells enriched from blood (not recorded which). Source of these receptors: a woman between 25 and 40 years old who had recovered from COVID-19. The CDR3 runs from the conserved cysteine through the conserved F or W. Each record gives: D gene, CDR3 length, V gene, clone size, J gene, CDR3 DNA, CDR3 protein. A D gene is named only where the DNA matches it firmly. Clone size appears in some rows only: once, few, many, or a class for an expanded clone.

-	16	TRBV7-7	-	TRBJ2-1	TGTGCTAGCAGCTTAGACCGGAGGGTCTCCTACAATGAGCAGTTCTTC	CASSLDRRVSYNEQFF
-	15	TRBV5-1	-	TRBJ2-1	TGCGCCAGCAGCTTCGGGGGTTTATTCCCCAATGAGCAGTTCTTC	CASSFGGLFPNEQFF
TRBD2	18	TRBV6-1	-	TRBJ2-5	TGTGCCAGCAGTGTTTTTCCGGGACTAGCGGGAGTACGAGAGACCCAGTACTTC	CASSVFPGLAGVRETQYF
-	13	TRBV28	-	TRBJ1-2	TGTGCCAGCAGGAACGGGAACAGGGAGGGCTACACCTTC	CASRNGNREGYTF
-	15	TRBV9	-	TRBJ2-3	TGTGCCAGCAGCGTAGGAGCCCCAAGCACAGATACGCAGTATTTT	CASSVGAPSTDTQYF
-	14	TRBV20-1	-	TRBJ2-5	TGCAGTGCTAGTCGCCCACTAGCCCTGGAGACCCAGTACTTC	CSASRPLALETQYF
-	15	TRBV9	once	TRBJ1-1	TGTGCCAGCAGCGCGTTCTGGGGAGTGAACACTGAAGCTTTCTTT	CASSAFWGVNTEAFF
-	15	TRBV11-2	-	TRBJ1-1	TGTGCCAGCACCCCATTACAGGGATTGTGGACTGAAGCTTTCTTT	CASTPLQGLWTEAFF
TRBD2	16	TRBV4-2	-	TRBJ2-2	TGTGCCAGCAGCCAAAGCGGGGGGGCCGACACCGGGGAGCTGTTTTTT	CASSQSGGADTGELFF
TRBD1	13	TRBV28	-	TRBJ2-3	TGTGCCAGCAGTAGGACAGGGGCCGATACGCAGTATTTT	CASSRTGADTQYF
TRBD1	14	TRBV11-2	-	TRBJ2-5	TGTGCCAGCAGCTGGGACAGGGAGCAAGAGACCCAGTACTTC	CASSWDREQETQYF
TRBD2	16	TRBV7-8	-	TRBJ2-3	TGTGCCAGCAGCTGGACTAGCGGGACCGTAGCAGATACGCAGTATTTT	CASSWTSGTVADTQYF
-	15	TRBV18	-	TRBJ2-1	TGTGCCAGCTCACCACCGGACTCCCGGCTCGATGAGCAGTTCTTC	CASSPPDSRLDEQFF
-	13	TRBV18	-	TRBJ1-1	TGTGCCAGCTCCCCTAAGGGAGAGACTGAAGCTTTCTTT	CASSPKGETEAFF
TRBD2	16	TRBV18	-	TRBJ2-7	TGTGCCAGCTCACCAACGGGACTAGCGGGAGGGAGCGGGCAGTACTTC	CASSPTGLAGGSGQYF
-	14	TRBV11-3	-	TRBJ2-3	TGTGCCAGCAGCTTTGGGGTCGGGGCAGATACGCAGTATTTT	CASSFGVGADTQYF
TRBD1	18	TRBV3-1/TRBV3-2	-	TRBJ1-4	TGTGCCAGCAGCCCTGCCCGACAGGGAACGTTCCTCCATGAAAAACTGTTTTTT	CASSPARQGTFLHEKLFF
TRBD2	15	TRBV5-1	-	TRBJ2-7	TGCGCCAGCAGCTTGTGGAGCGGGGGGCCTCTCGAGCAGTACTTC	CASSLWSGGPLEQYF
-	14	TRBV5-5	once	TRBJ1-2	TGTGCCAGCAGCCCCGGGAGGGGAGGGTATGGCTACACCTTC	CASSPGRGGYGYTF
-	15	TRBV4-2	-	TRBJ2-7	TGTGCCAGCAGCCAAGGACACGGGAGCTCCTACGAGCAGTACTTC	CASSQGHGSSYEQYF
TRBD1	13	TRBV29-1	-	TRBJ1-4	TGCAGCGTTAGCCGGGACAGGGGGCAAAAACTGTTTTTT	CSVSRDRGQKLFF
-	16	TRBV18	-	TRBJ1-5	TGTGCCAGCTCACTAGGGCGGGGGATGAGCAATCAGCCCCAGCATTTT	CASSLGRGMSNQPQHF
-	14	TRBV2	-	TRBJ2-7	TGTGCCAGCAGCCAGGGAAACCCCCGCTACGAGCAGTACTTC	CASSQGNPRYEQYF
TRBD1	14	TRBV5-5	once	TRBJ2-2	TGTGCCAGCAGCCACCCCGACAGGGCCGGGGAGCTGTTTTTT	CASSHPDRAGELFF
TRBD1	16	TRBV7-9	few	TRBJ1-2	TGTGCCAGCAGCTTAGCTTTAGGACAGGGAAAGTATGGCTACACCTTC	CASSLALGQGKYGYTF
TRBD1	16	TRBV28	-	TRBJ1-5	TGTGCCAGCAGTTTAAGGGGACAGACCTCCATACAGCCCCAGCATTTT	CASSLRGQTSIQPQHF
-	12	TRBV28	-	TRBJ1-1	TGTGCCAGCAGTCACGGGGGCACTGAAGCTTTCTTT	CASSHGGTEAFF
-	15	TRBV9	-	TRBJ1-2	TGTGCCAGCAGCCCACGGGGGGGCCCGGGGTATGGCTACACCTTC	CASSPRGGPGYGYTF
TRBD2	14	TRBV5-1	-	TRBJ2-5	TGCGCCAGCAGCCCTAGCGGGAGTAATGTAGGGCAGTACTTC	CASSPSGSNVGQYF
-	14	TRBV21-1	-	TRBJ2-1	TGTGCCAGCAGCAAACTGAACAAGAACAATGAGCAGTTCTTC	CASSKLNKNNEQFF
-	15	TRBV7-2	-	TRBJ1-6	TGTGCCAGCAGCTTATTCGAGACACTTAATTCACCCCTCCACTTT	CASSLFETLNSPLHF
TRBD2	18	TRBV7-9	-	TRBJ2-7	TGTGCCAGCAGCTTAACCCCTACTAGCGGGGGGGGTTCCTACGAGCAGTACTTC	CASSLTPTSGGGSYEQYF
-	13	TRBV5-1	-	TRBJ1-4	TGCGCCAGCAGACGTTCTATGCAAGAAAAACTGTTTTTT	CASRRSMQEKLFF
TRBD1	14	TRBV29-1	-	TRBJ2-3	TGCAGCGCCGACCGGGACAGAAGCACAGATACGCAGTATTTT	CSADRDRSTDTQYF
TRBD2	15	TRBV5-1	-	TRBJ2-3	TGCGCCAGCCAAAGGGGTAGCGGGGGTACAGATACGCAGTATTTT	CASQRGSGGTDTQYF
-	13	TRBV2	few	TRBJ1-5	TGTGCCAGCAGTGAGTCAGGGGTCCAGCCCCAGCATTTT	CASSESGVQPQHF
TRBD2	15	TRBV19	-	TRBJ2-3	TGTGCCAGTAGTATCCAGCGGGAGCTGGGAGATACGCAGTATTTT	CASSIQRELGDTQYF
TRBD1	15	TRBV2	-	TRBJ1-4	TGTGCCAGCAGTGAACTGACAGGGCCTAATGAAAAACTGTTTTTT	CASSELTGPNEKLFF
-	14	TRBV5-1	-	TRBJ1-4	TGCGCCAGCAGGCGGGTAGGGAGGGGTGAAAAACTGTTTTTT	CASRRVGRGEKLFF
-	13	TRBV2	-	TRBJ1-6	TGTGCCAGCACCCGAGAGGGTAATTCACCCCTCCACTTT	CASTREGNSPLHF
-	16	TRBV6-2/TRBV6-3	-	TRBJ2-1	TGTGCCAGCAGTGGACCTCCCCGGGAGAAGTTCAATGAGCAGTTCTTC	CASSGPPREKFNEQFF
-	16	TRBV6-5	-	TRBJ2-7	TGTGCCAGCAGTTACTCGCACAGGGCCATCTCCTACGAGCAGTACTTC	CASSYSHRAISYEQYF
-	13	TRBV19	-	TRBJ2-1	TGTGCCAGCACAGCTTACTCCTACAATGAGCAGTTCTTC	CASTAYSYNEQFF
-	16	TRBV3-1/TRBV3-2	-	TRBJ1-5	TGTGCCAGCAGCCAAGGAGGAGCAATTAGCAATCAGCCCCAGCATTTT	CASSQGGAISNQPQHF
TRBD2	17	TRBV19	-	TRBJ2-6	TGTGCCAGTATACCCAGTAGCGGGGGAGCTGGGGCCAACGTCCTGACTTTC	CASIPSSGGAGANVLTF
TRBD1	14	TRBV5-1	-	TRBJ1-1	TGCGCCAGCAGCTCGGACAGGGCGAACACTGAAGCTTTCTTT	CASSSDRANTEAFF
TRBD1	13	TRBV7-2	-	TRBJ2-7	TGTGCCAGCTGGGACAGGGGGCCGTACGAGCAGTACTTC	CASWDRGPYEQYF
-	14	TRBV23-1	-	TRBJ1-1	TGCGCCAGCGCGCAGGTTCCGGGGGACACTGAAGCTTTCTTT	CASAQVPGDTEAFF
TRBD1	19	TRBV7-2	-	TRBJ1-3	TGTGCCAGCAGCTTAGGGGACAGGGGGTGGTTCGGCGGCGGAAACACCATATATTTT	CASSLGDRGWFGGGNTIYF
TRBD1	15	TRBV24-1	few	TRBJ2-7	TGTGCCACGGGCGGTGGGACAGGGCCCTTCTACGAGCAGTACTTC	CATGGGTGPFYEQYF
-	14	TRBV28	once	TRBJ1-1	TGTGCCAGCACGGGCCTCCAAGGGGGCACTGAAGCTTTCTTT	CASTGLQGGTEAFF
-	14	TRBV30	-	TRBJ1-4	TGTGCCTGGAGTTTAACAAATGAGCGGGAAAAACTGTTTTTT	CAWSLTNEREKLFF
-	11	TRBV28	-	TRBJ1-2	TGTGCCAGCAGTTTGCGGGGTGGCTACACCTTC	CASSLRGGYTF
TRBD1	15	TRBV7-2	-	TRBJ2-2	TGTGCCAGCAGCTTAGTTATACAGGGGACCGGGGAGCTGTTTTTT	CASSLVIQGTGELFF
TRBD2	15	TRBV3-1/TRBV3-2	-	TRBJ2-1	TGTGCCAGCAGCCAAGGCGGGGGGAATCGGGATGAGCAGTTCTTC	CASSQGGGNRDEQFF
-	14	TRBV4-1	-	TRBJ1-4	TGCGCCAGCAGCCAAGATCTCGGTTTCGAAAAACTGTTTTTT	CASSQDLGFEKLFF
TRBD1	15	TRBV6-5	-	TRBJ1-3	TGTGCCAGCAGTTATTCCGGGACAGCCGGGACCTCCATATATTTT	CASSYSGTAGTSIYF
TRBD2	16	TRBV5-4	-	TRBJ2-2	TGTGCCAGCAGCCCAGTTCCGGGACTAGCGCCCGGGGAGCTGTTTTTT	CASSPVPGLAPGELFF
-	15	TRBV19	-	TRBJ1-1	TGTGCCAGTAGTCCCGGGGACACCATAAACACTGAAGCTTTCTTT	CASSPGDTINTEAFF